This TCR beta chain derives from a study of T cell responses to AZD1222 COVID-19 vaccine. Study-level findings and limits: The sample set comprised mostly white British donors with more females, and clonal diversity was possibly underestimated. Close to half of all spike-specific TCRs reportedly target regions of the variants that are unmutated. Spike as a whole was targeted by vaccine-associated CD4 TCRs, dominant at 160-218 and 743-854.

V was shortened by 5 bases and J by 2 bases, with 13 bases between the two germline ends. The CDR3 contains 15 residues. The germline CDR1 and CDR2 sequences are KGHSH and LQKENI. Concerning this clone: Antigen specificity is unknown.

The method was immunoSEQ multiplex PCR; TCRdb's version includes in-frame clones alone and lacks a portion of them. The sample includes 150,000 or so clones, 85% to 90% of them seen just once. The clonotype comes from an adult who received the MenACWY meningococcal vaccine as a control. The source material was peripheral blood, sampled 28 days after the second dose of the MenACWY control vaccine. The rearrangement joins TRBV18 to TRBJ1-5; D is unresolved. CDR3 nucleotides: TGTGCCAGCTCAGCGGCGAGGGCTGGCAATCAGCCCCAGCATTTT. Amino acids: CASSAARAGNQPQHF.